The rows below give T cell receptor beta chains drawn from one sample of a study of blood T cells in healthy people across ages. TCRdb passed the 5' RACE reads through MiXCR, listing each CDR3 protein once. The sample holds about 670,000 distinct CDR3 sequences, roughly half seen once. Source material: blood. The receptors were gathered from a woman older than 75 in good health. Each CDR3 is given with its conserved first and last residue. The D gene is left open where the match is weak. Not all rows give a size; the values are once, few, many and, for expanded clones, a class.

>TRBV20-1|-|many|TRBJ2-1
TGCAGTACGGTTGGGGCGGCCTCCTACAATGAGCAGTTCTTC
CSTVGAASYNEQFF
>TRBV7-2|TRBD2|-|TRBJ2-5
TGTGCCAGCAGTCGGACTAGCGGGGGTTTGTACCAAGAGACCCAGTACTTC
CASSRTSGGLYQETQYF
>TRBV10-3|TRBD1|-|TRBJ1-1
TGTGCCATCAGTGACTTCCGGGACAGAGGGAACACTGAAGCTTTCTTT
CAISDFRDRGNTEAFF
>TRBV7-9|-|-|TRBJ1-1
TGTGTCAGCAGCTTTAGTGGGTCAGGGAACACTGAAGCTTTCTTT
CVSSFSGSGNTEAFF
>TRBV9|-|-|TRBJ2-7
TGTGCCAGCAGCGTGAGTCCTAGCAGCGAGCAGTACTTC
CASSVSPSSEQYF
>TRBV24-1|TRBD2|-|TRBJ2-3
TGTGCCACCAGTGTCCCGGGGGGAGATACGCAGTATTTT
CATSVPGGDTQYF
>TRBV2|-|-|TRBJ1-5
TGTGCCAGCAGTGGAGACGCAGATCAGCCCCAGCATTTT
CASSGDADQPQHF
>TRBV6-2/TRBV6-3|-|once|TRBJ2-3
TGTGCCAGCAGTTACCCTCCGAGTCCTAGCACAGATACGCAGTATTTT
CASSYPPSPSTDTQYF
>TRBV7-9|-|-|TRBJ1-1
TGTGCCAGCAGCTCGGAAGGGGTCCCGAACACTGAAGCTTTCTTT
CASSSEGVPNTEAFF
>TRBV21-1|-|-|TRBJ1-1
TGTGCCAGCAGCTCCCACCCCGGGACAGCGAACACTGAAGCTTTCTTT
CASSSHPGTANTEAFF
>TRBV12-3/TRBV12-4|TRBD1|few|TRBJ2-5
TGTGCCAGCAGTTTGTTGGGGACAGGGGGTCTGGGGACCCAGTACTTC
CASSLLGTGGLGTQYF
>TRBV6-1|TRBD1|many|TRBJ2-5
TGTGCCAGCAGTGCGGGTGACAGGGTCTCAGAGACCCAGTACTTC
CASSAGDRVSETQYF
>TRBV10-3|TRBD2|many|TRBJ2-1
TGTGCCATCAGTGAGTCAGGGGGTAGCGGGACCTTCCGAAATGAGCAGTTCTTC
CAISESGGSGTFRNEQFF
>TRBV20-1|TRBD1|-|TRBJ2-7
TGCAGTACCCCCGGGGACAGGGTCCCCTACGAGCAGTACTTC
CSTPGDRVPYEQYF
>TRBV6-2/TRBV6-3|-|-|TRBJ2-1
TGTGCCAGCAGTTACCCTAGCGCAGGGGGTAATGAGCAGTTCTTC
CASSYPSAGGNEQFF
>TRBV3-1|TRBD2|many|TRBJ2-3
TGTGCCAGCAGCCAGCTAGCGGGAACAGATACGCAGTATTTT
CASSQLAGTDTQYF
>TRBV7-9|-|once|TRBJ2-7
TGTGCCAGCAGGTATAAGAATTCCTACGAGCAGTACTTC
CASRYKNSYEQYF
>TRBV12-3/TRBV12-4|TRBD1|-|TRBJ2-1
TGTGCCAGCACCGGGACAGGGGGAGATTACAATGAGCAGTTCTTC
CASTGTGGDYNEQFF
>TRBV5-1|TRBD2|-|TRBJ2-5
TGCGCCAGCAACCCCTCCGGGACTAGAGAGACCCAGTACTTC
CASNPSGTRETQYF
>TRBV24-1|-|few|TRBJ2-2
TGTGCCACCAGTGATTTGAGGAACACCGGGGAGCTGTTTTTT
CATSDLRNTGELFF
>TRBV5-6|-|-|TRBJ1-1
TGTGCCAGCAGCTGGACAGCGAACACTGAAGCTTTCTTT
CASSWTANTEAFF
>TRBV29-1|-|few|TRBJ1-2
TGCAGCGACCGGACGGCTAACTATGGCTACACCTTC
CSDRTANYGYTF
>TRBV28|TRBD2|-|TRBJ2-7
TGTGCCAGCAGTTCCACTAGCGGGGGGCTCTACGAGCAGTACTTC
CASSSTSGGLYEQYF
>TRBV6-2/TRBV6-3|-|-|TRBJ2-5
TGTGCCAGCAGTTACTCGCTATCCCCACAGGGGACCCAGTACTTC
CASSYSLSPQGTQYF
>TRBV7-9|-|many|TRBJ2-7
TGTGCCAGCCTATTGGACGGGATAGTTGGGGAGCAGTACTTC
CASLLDGIVGEQYF
>TRBV6-2/TRBV6-3|-|-|TRBJ1-1
TGTGCCGCGGCTCGGGGCACCTGGGCTGAAGCTTTCTTT
CAAARGTWAEAFF
>TRBV28|TRBD1|-|TRBJ2-2
TGTGCCAACAGTCCCCGACAGGGGGACACCGGGGAGCTGTTTTTT
CANSPRQGDTGELFF
>TRBV13|-|-|TRBJ2-1
TGTGCCAGCAGCGGGGGGCCCCCCAATGAGCAGTTCTTC
CASSGGPPNEQFF
>TRBV10-3|-|-|TRBJ2-6
TGTGCCATCAGTGAGTCGAACGGGGCCAACGTCCTGACTTTC
CAISESNGANVLTF
>TRBV5-1|TRBD1|-|TRBJ2-7
TGCGCCAGCAGCCAATCCGGGACAGGATACAATGAGCAGTACTTC
CASSQSGTGYNEQYF
>TRBV6-5|TRBD2|many|TRBJ2-7
TGTGCCAGCAGTTACCTCGGGAGGGAGCAGTACTTC
CASSYLGREQYF
>TRBV5-1|-|many|TRBJ1-5
TGCGCCAGCCGAACAATTCCCGGGAGCAATCAGCCCCAGCATTTT
CASRTIPGSNQPQHF
>TRBV9|-|-|TRBJ2-2
TGTGCCAGCAGCGTAGCTCTCCCGGGCGGGGAGCTGTTTTTT
CASSVALPGGELFF
>TRBV12-3/TRBV12-4|-|-|TRBJ2-3
TGTGCCAGCACCCCTGGGACCTTCACAGATACGCAGTATTTT
CASTPGTFTDTQYF
>TRBV27|-|many|TRBJ1-6
TGTGCCAGCAGTTTGGGATACAGGCGTTCACCCCTCCACTTT
CASSLGYRRSPLHF
>TRBV4-2|TRBD2|many|TRBJ2-3
TGTGCCAGCAGCCAAGATGAGACCGGGGGGGGAATCGCAGATACGCAGTATTTT
CASSQDETGGGIADTQYF
>TRBV12-3/TRBV12-4|-|-|TRBJ2-3
TGTGCCAGCAGATTTCGGGCAGATGCGCAGTATTTC
CASRFRADAQYF
>TRBV29-1|-|many|TRBJ2-2
TGCAGCGTTGTACAGGAGGCCGGGGAGCTGTTTTTT
CSVVQEAGELFF
>TRBV20-1|-|-|TRBJ1-1
TGCAGTGCTAGAGATGTTGGGGGGGTTGCTGAAGCTTTCTTT
CSARDVGGVAEAFF
>TRBV20-1|-|many|TRBJ2-3
TGCAGTGCTGTGAATTGGGGTGAAGGGACAGATACGCAGTATTTT
CSAVNWGEGTDTQYF
>TRBV7-8|-|few|TRBJ1-1
TGTGCCAGCAGCTTAGATCTGACAGGTGAAGCTTTCTTT
CASSLDLTGEAFF
>TRBV11-2|-|few|TRBJ2-1
TGTGCCAGCCATAAAATCAATGAGCAGTTCTTC
CASHKINEQFF
>TRBV2|-|few|TRBJ2-7
TGTGCCAGCGCATCGAACGAGCAGTACTTC
CASASNEQYF
>TRBV6-1|TRBD1|-|TRBJ2-6
TGTGCCAGCAGTGACACAGGACAGGCACGCTCTGGGGCCAACGTCCTGACTTTC
CASSDTGQARSGANVLTF
>TRBV20-1|-|-|TRBJ1-1
TGCAGTGCTAGAGGGAGCTTGGCGCGCACTGAAGCTTTCTTT
CSARGSLARTEAFF